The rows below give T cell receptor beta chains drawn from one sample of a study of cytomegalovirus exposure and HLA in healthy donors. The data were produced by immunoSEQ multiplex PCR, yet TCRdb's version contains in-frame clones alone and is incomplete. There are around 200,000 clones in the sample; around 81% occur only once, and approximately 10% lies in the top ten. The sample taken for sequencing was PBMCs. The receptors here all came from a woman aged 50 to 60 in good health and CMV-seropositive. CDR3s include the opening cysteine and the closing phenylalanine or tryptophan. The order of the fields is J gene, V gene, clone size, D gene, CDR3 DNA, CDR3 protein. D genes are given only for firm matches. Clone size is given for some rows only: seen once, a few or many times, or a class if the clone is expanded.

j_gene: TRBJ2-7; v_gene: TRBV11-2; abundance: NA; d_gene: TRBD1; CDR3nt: TGTGCCAGCAGCCGCCGGGACAGGGACAACGAGCAGTACTTC; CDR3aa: CASSRRDRDNEQYF
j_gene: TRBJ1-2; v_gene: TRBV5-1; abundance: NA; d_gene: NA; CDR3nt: TGCGCCAGCAGCCCGGCGGCCTCCCATCCCTATGGCTACACCTTC; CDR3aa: CASSPAASHPYGYTF
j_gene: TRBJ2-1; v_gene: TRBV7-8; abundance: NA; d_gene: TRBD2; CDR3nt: TGTGCCAGCAGCTTAGACGGGACTAGCGGGGGGTCCTCCTACAATGAGCAGTTCTTC; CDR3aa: CASSLDGTSGGSSYNEQFF
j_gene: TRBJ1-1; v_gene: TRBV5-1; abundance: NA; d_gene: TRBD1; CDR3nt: TGCGCCAGCAGCTTTGGACAGGGTGCTGAAGCTTTCTTT; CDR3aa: CASSFGQGAEAFF
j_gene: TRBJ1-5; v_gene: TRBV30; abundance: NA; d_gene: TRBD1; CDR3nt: TGTGCCTGGAGTCAATCAAGGGGGCCGCAGCCCCAGCATTTT; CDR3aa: CAWSQSRGPQPQHF
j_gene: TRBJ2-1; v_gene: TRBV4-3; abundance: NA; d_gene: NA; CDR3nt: TGCGCCAGCAGCCAAGATCTCAGGACTTTCTCAAGCTCCTACAATGAGCAGTTCTTC; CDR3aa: CASSQDLRTFSSSYNEQFF
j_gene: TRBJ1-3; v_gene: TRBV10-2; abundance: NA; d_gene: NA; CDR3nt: TGCGCCGTGGGACTGCTGAGCTCTGGAAACACCATATATTTT; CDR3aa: CAVGLLSSGNTIYF
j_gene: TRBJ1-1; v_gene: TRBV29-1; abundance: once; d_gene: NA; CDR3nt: TGCAGCGTTGGGGGGGTAAGGACTGAAGCTTTCTTT; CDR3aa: CSVGGVRTEAFF
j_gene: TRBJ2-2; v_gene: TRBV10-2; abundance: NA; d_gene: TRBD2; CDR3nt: TGCGCCAGCAGGGTTAGCGGGGGGGCCGGCGCCGGGGAGCTGTTTTTT; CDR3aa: CASRVSGGAGAGELFF
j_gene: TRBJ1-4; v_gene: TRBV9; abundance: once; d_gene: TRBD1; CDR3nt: TGTGCCAGCAGCATAGCCGGGACAGCGAATGAAAAACTGTTTTTT; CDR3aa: CASSIAGTANEKLFF
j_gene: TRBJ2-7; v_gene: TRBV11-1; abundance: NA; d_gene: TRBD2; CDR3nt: TGTGCCAGCAGCTTCACTAGCGGGGCCTACGAGCAGTACTTC; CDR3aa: CASSFTSGAYEQYF
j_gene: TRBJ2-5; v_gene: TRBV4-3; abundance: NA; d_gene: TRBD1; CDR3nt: TGCGCCAGCAGCCAAGATCTGACAGGGGGGAGGAAGACCCAGTACTTC; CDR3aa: CASSQDLTGGRKTQYF
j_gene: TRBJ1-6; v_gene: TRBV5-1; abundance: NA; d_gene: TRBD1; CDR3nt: TGCGCCAGCAGCTACGGACAGGAGAATTCACCCCTCCACTTT; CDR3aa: CASSYGQENSPLHF
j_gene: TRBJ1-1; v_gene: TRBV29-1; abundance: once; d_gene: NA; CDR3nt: TGCAGCGTCGCTGAGTCTGAAGCTTTCTTT; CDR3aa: CSVAESEAFF
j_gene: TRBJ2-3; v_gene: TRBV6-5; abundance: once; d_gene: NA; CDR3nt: TGTGCCAGCAGTTACATGCAGGGTACAGATACGCAGTATTTT; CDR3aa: CASSYMQGTDTQYF
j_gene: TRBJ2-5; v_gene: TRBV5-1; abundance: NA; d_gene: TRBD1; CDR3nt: TGCGCCAGCAGCTTGCAGGGGGAAGAGACCCAGTACTTC; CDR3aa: CASSLQGEETQYF
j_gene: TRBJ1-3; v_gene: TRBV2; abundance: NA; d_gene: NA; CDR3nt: TGTGCCAGCAGCGTTACAGGAAACACCATATATTTT; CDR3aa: CASSVTGNTIYF
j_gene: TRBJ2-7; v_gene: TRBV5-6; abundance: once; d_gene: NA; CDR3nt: TGTGCCAGCAGCTTCGAAGGGAGGATCGGGTACGAGCAGTACTTC; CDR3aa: CASSFEGRIGYEQYF
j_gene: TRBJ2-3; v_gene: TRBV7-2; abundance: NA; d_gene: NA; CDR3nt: TGTGCCAGCAGCTTATCTCCAGGGTTGAGCACAGATACGCAGTATTTT; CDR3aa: CASSLSPGLSTDTQYF
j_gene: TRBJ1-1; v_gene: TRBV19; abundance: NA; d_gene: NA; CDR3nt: TGTGCCAGTAGTATGTCAGCGAGAGGTGAGGCTTTCTTT; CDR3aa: CASSMSARGEAFF
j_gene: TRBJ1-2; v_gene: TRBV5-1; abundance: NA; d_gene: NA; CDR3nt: TGCGCCAGCAGCTTGCGAGGTCTGGTTGGCTATGGCTACACCTTC; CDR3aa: CASSLRGLVGYGYTF
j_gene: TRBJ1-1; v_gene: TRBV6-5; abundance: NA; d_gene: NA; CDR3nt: TGTGCCAGCAGCTCACACCGACGGGGGGGCACTGAAGCTTTCTTT; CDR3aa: CASSSHRRGGTEAFF
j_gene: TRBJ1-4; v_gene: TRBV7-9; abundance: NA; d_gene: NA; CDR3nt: TGTTCCAGGGAACAGGGTCCGGACGTTGGTAATGAAAAACTGTTTTTT; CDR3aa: CSREQGPDVGNEKLFF
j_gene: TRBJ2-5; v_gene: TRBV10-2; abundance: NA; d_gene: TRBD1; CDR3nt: TGCGCCAGCGCCGGGACAGGTGACCGAGAAGAGACCCAGTACTTC; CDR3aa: CASAGTGDREETQYF
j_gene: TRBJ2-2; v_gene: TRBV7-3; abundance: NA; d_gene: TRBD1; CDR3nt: TGTGCCAGCAGCGGCCGGGACAGGGGGGACACCGGGGAGCTGTTTTTT; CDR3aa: CASSGRDRGDTGELFF
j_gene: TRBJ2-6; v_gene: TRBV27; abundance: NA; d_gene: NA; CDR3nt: TGTGCCAGCAGTTTCGAACCGGGGGAGACTGGGGCCAACGTCCTGACTTTC; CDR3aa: CASSFEPGETGANVLTF
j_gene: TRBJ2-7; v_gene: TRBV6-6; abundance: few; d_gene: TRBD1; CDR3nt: TGTGCCAGCAGGCTCCTCTTAGGACAGGACTACGAGCAGTACTTC; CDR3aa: CASRLLLGQDYEQYF
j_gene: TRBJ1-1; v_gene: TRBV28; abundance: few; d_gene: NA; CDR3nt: TGTGCCAGCGGTGGGGGGGGCACGGGGACTGAAGCTTTCTTT; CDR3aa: CASGGGGTGTEAFF
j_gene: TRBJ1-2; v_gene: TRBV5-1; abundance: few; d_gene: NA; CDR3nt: TGCGCCAGCAGCTTGGCCGGGACATTGGGCAACTATGGCTACACCTTC; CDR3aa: CASSLAGTLGNYGYTF
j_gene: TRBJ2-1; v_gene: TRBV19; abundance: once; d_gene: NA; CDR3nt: TGTGCCAGTAGTTTCGGACAGAACAATGAGCAGTTCTTC; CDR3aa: CASSFGQNNEQFF
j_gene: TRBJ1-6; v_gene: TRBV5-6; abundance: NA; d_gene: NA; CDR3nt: TGTGCCAGCAGCTTAACTCAGGGCCTGGATTCACCCCTCCACTTT; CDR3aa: CASSLTQGLDSPLHF
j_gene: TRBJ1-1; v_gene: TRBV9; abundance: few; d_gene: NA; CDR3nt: TGTGCCAGCAGCGTAGGGGAGTACACTGAAGCTTTCTTT; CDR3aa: CASSVGEYTEAFF
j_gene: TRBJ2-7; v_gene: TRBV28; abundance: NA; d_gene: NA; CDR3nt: TGTGCCAGCAGTACCAGGGGGAGGGAGCAGTACTTC; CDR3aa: CASSTRGREQYF
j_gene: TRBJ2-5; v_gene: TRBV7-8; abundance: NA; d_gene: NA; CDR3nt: TGTGCCAGCAGCTCGCTCGGAGAGACCCAGTACTTC; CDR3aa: CASSSLGETQYF
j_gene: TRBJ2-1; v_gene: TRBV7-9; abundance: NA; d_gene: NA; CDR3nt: TGTGCCAGCAGCTTAGTTGTGACATCAGGTGAGCAGTTCTTC; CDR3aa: CASSLVVTSGEQFF
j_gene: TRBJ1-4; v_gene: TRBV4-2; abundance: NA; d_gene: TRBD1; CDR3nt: TGTGCCAGCAGCCAAGTCGTTAGGGACAGGGGGCTTTCCGCAACTAATGAAAAACTGTTTTTT; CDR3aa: CASSQVVRDRGLSATNEKLFF
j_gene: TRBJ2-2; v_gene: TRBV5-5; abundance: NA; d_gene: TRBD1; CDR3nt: TGTGCCAGCAGCTTTGAAGCCTTACAGGGGGAGAACACCGGGGAGCTGTTTTTT; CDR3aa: CASSFEALQGENTGELFF
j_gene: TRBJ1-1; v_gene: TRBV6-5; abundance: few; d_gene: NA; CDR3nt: TGTGCCAGCAGTTTGGGGGCAAGCAGGAACACTGAAGCTTTCTTT; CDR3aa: CASSLGASRNTEAFF
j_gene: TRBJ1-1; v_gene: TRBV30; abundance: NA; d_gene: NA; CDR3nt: TGTGCTTCAAACAGGGACGGCACTGAAGCTTTCTTT; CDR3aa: CASNRDGTEAFF
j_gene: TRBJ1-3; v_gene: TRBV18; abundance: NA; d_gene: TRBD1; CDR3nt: TGTGCCAGCTCACCACTGGACAGGGGTTCTGGAAACACCATATATTTT; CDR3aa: CASSPLDRGSGNTIYF